Below, one T cell receptor beta chain is given with its context. At one boundary the junction diverges from the germline segment, which might be a read error. This entry belongs to a study of T cell changes during pregnancy in multiple sclerosis. Repertoires were generated with immunoSEQ multiplex PCR, while TCRdb's copy carries only in-frame clones and drops some. This table holds 15,000 to 20,000 clones, approximately 88% found once. The receptor was isolated from a female donor in good health, enrolled as a control in a pregnancy study. The sequenced sample was CD8+ T cells from peripheral blood mononuclear cells, obtained after pregnancy.

CDR3 in DNA: TGTGCTAGCAGCTTATTAGAGGGTGCGGACACCATATATTTT. Amino acid sequence: CASSLLEGADTIYF. The chain joins TRBV7-7 to TRBJ1-3; D unclear. The germline CDR1 and CDR2 sequences are SSHAT and FNYEAQ (reference sequence). The CDR3 has 14 residues.